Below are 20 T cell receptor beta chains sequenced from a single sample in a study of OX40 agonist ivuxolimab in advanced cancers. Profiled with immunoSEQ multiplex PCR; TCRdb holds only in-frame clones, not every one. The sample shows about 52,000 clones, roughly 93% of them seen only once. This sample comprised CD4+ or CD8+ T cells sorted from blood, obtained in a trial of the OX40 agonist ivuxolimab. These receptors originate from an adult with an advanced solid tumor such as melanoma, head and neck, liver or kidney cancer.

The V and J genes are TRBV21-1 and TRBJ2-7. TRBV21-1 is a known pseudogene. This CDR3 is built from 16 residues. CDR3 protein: CASREQRLYVSYEQYF. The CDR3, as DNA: TGTGCCAGCAGGGAACAACGCCTCTATGTCTCCTACGAGCAGTACTTC.

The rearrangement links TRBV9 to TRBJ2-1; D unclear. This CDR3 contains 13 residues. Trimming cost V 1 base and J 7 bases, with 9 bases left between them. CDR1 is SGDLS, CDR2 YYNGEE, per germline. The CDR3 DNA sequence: TGTGCCAGCAGCGTATCCAGGATGAATGAGCAGTTCTTC. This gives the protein CASSVSRMNEQFF.

The CDR3 coding sequence is TGTGCCACCAGCAGAGAAATGGCCACTTTAGCCAAAAACATTCAGTACTTC. Its protein product is CATSREMATLAKNIQYF. The chain has TRBV15 and TRBJ2-4; D call uncertain. This CDR3 is 17 amino acids long. Per germline, CDR1 LNHNV and CDR2 YYDKDF (reference sequence). V shed 0 bases and J shed 0 bases, with 12 bases lying between them. Looking up the rest from reference TRBV15 and TRBJ2-4 gives the full variable domain: DAMVIQNPRYQVTQFGKPVTLSCSQTLNHNVMYWYQQKSSQAPKLLFHYYDKDFNNEADTPDNFQSRRPNTSFCFLDIRSPGLGDTAMYLCATSREMATLAKNIQYFGAGTRLSVL.

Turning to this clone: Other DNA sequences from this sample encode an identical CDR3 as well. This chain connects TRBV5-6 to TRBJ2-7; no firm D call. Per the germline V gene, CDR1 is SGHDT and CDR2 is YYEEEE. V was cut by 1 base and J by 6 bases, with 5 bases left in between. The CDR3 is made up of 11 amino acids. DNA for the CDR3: TGTGCCAGCAGCTTGCAAGGCGAGCAGTACTTC. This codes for CASSLQGEQYF.

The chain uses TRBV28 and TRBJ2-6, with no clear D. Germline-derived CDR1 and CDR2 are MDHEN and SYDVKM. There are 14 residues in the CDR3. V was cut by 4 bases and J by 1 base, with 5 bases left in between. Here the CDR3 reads CASSYHSGANVLTF. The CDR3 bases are TGTGCCAGCAGTTATCATTCTGGGGCCAACGTCCTGACTTTC.

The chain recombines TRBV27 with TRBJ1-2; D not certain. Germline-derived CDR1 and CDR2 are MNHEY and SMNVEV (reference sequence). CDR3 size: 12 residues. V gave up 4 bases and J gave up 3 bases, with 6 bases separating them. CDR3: CASSSLDYGYTF. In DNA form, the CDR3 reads TGTGCCAGCAGTTCTTTAGACTATGGCTACACCTTC.

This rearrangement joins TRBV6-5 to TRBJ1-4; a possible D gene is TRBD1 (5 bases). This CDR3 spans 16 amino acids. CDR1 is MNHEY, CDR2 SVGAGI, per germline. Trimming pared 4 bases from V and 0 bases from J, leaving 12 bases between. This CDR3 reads CASSSTTDATNEKLFF. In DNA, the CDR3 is TGTGCCAGCAGTTCGACGACAGACGCAACTAATGAAAAACTGTTTTTT.

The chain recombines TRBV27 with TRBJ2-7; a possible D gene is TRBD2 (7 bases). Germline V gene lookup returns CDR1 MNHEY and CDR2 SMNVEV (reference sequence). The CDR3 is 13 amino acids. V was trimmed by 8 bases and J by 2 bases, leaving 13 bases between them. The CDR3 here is CASALGGPYEQYF. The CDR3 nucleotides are TGTGCCAGCGCACTGGGGGGGCCCTACGAGCAGTACTTC.

CDR3 residues: CASTQPPGLATNTGELFF. DNA of the CDR3: TGTGCCAGCACCCAACCCCCGGGACTAGCGACGAACACCGGGGAGCTGTTTTTT. This chain uses TRBV7-9 with TRBJ2-2; 10 bases are a match to TRBD2. This CDR3 comprises 18 residues. V lost 7 bases, J lost 0 bases, and 11 bases stayed unmatched. Per germline, CDR1 SEHNR and CDR2 FQNEAQ (reference sequence).

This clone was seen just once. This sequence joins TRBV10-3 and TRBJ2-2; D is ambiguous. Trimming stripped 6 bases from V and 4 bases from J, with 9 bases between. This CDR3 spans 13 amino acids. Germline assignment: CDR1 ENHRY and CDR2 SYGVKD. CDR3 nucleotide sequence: TGTGCCATCAGGGGCCTGGCCACCGGGGAGCTGTTTTTT. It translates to CAIRGLATGELFF.

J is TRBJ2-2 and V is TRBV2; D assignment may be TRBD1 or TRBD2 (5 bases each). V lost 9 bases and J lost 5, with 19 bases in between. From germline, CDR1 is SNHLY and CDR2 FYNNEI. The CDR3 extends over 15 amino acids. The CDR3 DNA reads TGTGCCAGAGATTTCGGACTCGAGGGGACCGGGGAGCTGTTTTTT. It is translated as CARDFGLEGTGELFF. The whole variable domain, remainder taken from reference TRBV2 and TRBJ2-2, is EPEVTQTPSHQVTQMGQEVILRCVPISNHLYFYWYRQILGQKVEFLVSFYNNEISEKSEIFDDQFSVERPDGSNFTLKIRSTKLEDSAMYFCARDFGLEGTGELFFGEGSRLTVL.

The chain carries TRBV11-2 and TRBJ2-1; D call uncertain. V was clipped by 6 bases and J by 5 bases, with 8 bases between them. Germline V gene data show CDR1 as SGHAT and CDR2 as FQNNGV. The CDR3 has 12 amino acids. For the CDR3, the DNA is TGTGCCAGCAGAAAGGCCCACAATGAGCAGTTCTTC. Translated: CASRKAHNEQFF.

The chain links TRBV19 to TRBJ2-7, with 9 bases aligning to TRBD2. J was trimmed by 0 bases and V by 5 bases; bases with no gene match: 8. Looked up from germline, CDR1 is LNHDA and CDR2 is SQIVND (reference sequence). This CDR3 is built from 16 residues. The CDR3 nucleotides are TGTGCCAGTAGTTATGGGACTAGCCTCAGCTCCTACGAGCAGTACTTC. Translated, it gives CASSYGTSLSSYEQYF.

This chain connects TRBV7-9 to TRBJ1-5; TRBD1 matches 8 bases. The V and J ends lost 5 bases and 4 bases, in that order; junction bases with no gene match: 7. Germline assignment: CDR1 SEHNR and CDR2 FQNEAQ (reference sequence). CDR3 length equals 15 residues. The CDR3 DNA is TGTGCCAGCAGCCTCCAGGGGGCGGGTAATCAGCCCCAGCATTTT. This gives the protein CASSLQGAGNQPQHF.

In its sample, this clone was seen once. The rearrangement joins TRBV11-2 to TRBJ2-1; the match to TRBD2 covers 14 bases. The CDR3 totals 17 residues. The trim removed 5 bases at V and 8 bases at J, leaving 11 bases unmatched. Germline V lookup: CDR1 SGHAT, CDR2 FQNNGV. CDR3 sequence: CASSQPGGLAGVDEQFF. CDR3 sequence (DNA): TGTGCCAGCAGCCAACCGGGGGGACTAGCGGGAGTGGATGAGCAGTTCTTC.

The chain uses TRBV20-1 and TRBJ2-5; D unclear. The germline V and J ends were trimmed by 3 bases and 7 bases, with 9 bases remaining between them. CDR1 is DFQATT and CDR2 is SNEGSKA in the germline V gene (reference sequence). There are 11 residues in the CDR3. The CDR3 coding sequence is TGCAGTGCTAGGGGTGAGCCGACCCAGTACTTC. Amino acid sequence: CSARGEPTQYF.

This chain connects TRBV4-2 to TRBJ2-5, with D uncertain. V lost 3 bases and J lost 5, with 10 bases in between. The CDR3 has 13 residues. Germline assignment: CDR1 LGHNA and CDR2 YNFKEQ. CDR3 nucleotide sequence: TGTGCCAGCAGCCACCTGGGAATGGAGACCCAGTACTTC. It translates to CASSHLGMETQYF.

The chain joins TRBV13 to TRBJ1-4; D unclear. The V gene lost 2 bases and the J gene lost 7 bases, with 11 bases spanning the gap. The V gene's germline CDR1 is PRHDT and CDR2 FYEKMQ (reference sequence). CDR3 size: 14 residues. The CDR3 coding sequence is TGTGCCAGCAGCTTACAGGCAACAGTTGAAAAACTGTTTTTT. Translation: CASSLQATVEKLFF.

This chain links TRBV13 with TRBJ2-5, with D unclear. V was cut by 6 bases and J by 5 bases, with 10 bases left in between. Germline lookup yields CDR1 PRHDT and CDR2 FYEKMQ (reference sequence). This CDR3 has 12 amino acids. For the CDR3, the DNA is TGTGCCAGCAGTCCCTTTGGGGAGACCCAGTACTTC. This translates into CASSPFGETQYF.

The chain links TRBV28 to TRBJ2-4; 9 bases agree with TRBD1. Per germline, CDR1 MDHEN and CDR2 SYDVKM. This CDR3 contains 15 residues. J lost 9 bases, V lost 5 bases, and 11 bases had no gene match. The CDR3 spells CASSLSNRGQSIQYF. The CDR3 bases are TGTGCCAGCAGTCTCTCCAACAGGGGGCAAAGCATTCAGTACTTC.